This TCR beta chain appears in the sequencing data of a study of T cell changes during pregnancy in multiple sclerosis. Data came from immunoSEQ multiplex PCR; TCRdb stores just in-frame clones and leaves some out. The repertoire has 70,000 or so clones, 91% of them found once; the top ten carry roughly 0.7%. V lost 7 bases, J lost 5 bases, and 6 bases stayed unmatched. Germline CDR1 reads GTSNPN; CDR2 reads SVGIG (reference sequence). The CDR3 consists of 13 residues. This clone was seen ten or more times. This clonotype originated in a female donor in good health, enrolled as a control in a pregnancy study. The source was peripheral blood, collected in the third trimester of pregnancy. V is TRBV30 and J is TRBJ2-2; TRBD2 matches at 8 bases. CDR3 bases: TGTGCCTCTCCGGGACTAGGAACCGGGGAGCTGTTTTTT. As protein: CASPGLGTGELFF.